This passage covers 3 T cell receptor beta chains from one sample sequenced in a study of technical replicates of blood from several donors. Using immunoSEQ multiplex PCR, the repertoire was profiled, and TCRdb retains in-frame clones only, with some absent. The sample lists under 85,000 clones; 90% to 95% were seen once. The sample consisted of T cells isolated from PBMCs. These receptors all stem from a human donor in good health.

This clone was counted once. V is TRBV29-1 and J is TRBJ1-1, with TRBD1 identical over 9 bases. This CDR3 has 15 amino acids. Germline CDR1 and CDR2: SQVTM and ANQGSEA. V was clipped by 4 bases and J by 1 base; unmatched bases: 7. The CDR3 reads CSVAGTGTKNTEAFF. Here the CDR3 DNA reads TGCAGCGTTGCTGGGACAGGGACAAAGAACACTGAAGCTTTCTTT.

This clone was seen only once. The chain employs TRBV6-1 and TRBJ2-7; D not resolved. Germline CDR1 MNHNS, CDR2 SASEGT. V lost 8 bases to trimming and J lost 4 bases, with 18 bases between them. CDR3 length equals 14 residues. DNA of the CDR3: TGTGCCAGCCGAAACCCGGGTTCTCGGTACGAGCAGTACTTC. Translating it yields CASRNPGSRYEQYF.

This clone was counted between two and nine times. V and J are TRBV11-2 and TRBJ1-1; 7 bases fit TRBD1. V dropped 0 bases and J dropped 8; count of bases not matched to a gene: 18. The CDR3 is 18 residues long. The germline gives CDR1 SGHAT, CDR2 FQNNGV. The CDR3 DNA reads as TGTGCCAGCAGCTTAGAACGCACCCACCGAAGGCAGGGGGGCGAAGCTTTCTTT. It yields the protein CASSLERTHRRQGGEAFF. Looking up the rest from reference TRBV11-2 and TRBJ1-1 gives the full variable domain: EAGVAQSPRYKIIEKRQSVAFWCNPISGHATLYWYQQILGQGPKLLIQFQNNGVVDDSQLPKDRFSAERLKGVDSTLKIQPAKLEDSAVYLCASSLERTHRRQGGEAFFGQGTRLTVV.